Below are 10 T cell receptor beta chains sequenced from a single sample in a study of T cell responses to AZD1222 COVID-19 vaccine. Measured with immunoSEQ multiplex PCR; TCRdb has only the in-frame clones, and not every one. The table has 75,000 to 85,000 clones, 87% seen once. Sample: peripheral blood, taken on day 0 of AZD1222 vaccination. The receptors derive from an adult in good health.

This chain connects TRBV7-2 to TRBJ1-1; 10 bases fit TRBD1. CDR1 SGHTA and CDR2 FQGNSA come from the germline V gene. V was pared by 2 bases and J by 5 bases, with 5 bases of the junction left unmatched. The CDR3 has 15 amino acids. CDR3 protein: CASSLRRQGATEAFF. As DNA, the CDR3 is TGTGCCAGCAGCTTAAGGAGACAGGGGGCTACTGAAGCTTTCTTT. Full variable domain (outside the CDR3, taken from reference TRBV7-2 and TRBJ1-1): GAGVSQSPSNKVTEKGKDVELRCDPISGHTALYWYRQSLGQGLEFLIYFQGNSAPDKSGLPSDRFSAERTGGSVSTLTIQRTQQEDSAVYLCASSLRRQGATEAFFGQGTRLTVV.

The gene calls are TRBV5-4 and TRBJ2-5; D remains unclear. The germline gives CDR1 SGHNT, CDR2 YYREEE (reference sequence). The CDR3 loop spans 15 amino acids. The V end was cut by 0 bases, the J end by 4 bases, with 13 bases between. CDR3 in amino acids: CASSLAPQPRETQYF. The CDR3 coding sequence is TGTGCCAGCAGCTTGGCCCCCCAGCCAAGAGAGACCCAGTACTTC.

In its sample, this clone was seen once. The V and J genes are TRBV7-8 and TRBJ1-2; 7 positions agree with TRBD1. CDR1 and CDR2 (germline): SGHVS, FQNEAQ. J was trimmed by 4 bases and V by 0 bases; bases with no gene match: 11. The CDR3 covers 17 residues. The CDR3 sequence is CASSLALFFQGGYGYTF. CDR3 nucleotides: TGTGCCAGCAGCTTAGCGCTATTTTTTCAGGGGGGCTATGGCTACACCTTC.

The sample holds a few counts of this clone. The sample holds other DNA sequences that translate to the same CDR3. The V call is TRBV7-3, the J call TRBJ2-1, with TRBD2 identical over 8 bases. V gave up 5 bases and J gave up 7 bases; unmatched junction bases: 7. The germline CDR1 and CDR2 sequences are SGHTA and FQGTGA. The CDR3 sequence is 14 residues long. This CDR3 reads CASSPGGNLNEQFF. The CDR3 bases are TGTGCCAGCAGCCCGGGAGGGAACCTTAATGAGCAGTTCTTC.

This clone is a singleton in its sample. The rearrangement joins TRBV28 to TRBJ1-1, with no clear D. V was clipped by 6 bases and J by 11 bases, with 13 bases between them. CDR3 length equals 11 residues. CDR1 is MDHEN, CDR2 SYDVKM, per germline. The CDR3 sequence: CASRFGEVAFF. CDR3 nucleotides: TGTGCCAGCAGGTTTGGTGAGGTGGCTTTCTTT. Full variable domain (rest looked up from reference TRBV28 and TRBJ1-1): DVKVTQSSRYLVKRTGEKVFLECVQDMDHENMFWYRQDPGLGLRLIYFSYDVKMKEKGDIPEGYSVSREKKERFSLILESASTNQTSMYLCASRFGEVAFFGQGTRLTVV.

Written as DNA, the CDR3 is TGTGCCAGCAGTTTACCCTGGGATACGCAGTATTTT. It specifies CASSLPWDTQYF. The chain carries TRBV28 and TRBJ2-3; no firm D call. Germline V CDR1 and CDR2: MDHEN, SYDVKM. This CDR3 has 12 residues. V shed 2 bases and J shed 6 bases, with 6 bases lying between them.

The CDR3: CASSLAGTEAFF. In DNA form, the CDR3 reads TGTGCCAGCAGCTTAGCGGGCACTGAAGCTTTCTTT. The chain joins TRBV7-9 to TRBJ1-1; D is uncertain. The CDR3 extends over 12 amino acids. CDR1 and CDR2 from the germline V gene are SEHNR and FQNEAQ (reference sequence). V lost 0 bases to trimming and J lost 4 bases, with 3 bases between them. The whole variable domain, filled in from reference TRBV7-9 and TRBJ1-1, reads DTGVSQNPRHKITKRGQNVTFRCDPISEHNRLYWYRQTLGQGPEFLTYFQNEAQLEKSRLLSDRFSAERPKGSFSTLEIQRTEQGDSAMYLCASSLAGTEAFFGQGTRLTVV.

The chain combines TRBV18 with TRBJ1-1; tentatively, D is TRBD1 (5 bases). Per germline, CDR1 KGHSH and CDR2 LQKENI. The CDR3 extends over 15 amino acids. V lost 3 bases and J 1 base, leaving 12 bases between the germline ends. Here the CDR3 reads CASSPGGGANTEAFF. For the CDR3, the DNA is TGTGCCAGCTCACCGGGGGGGGGTGCGAACACTGAAGCTTTCTTT.

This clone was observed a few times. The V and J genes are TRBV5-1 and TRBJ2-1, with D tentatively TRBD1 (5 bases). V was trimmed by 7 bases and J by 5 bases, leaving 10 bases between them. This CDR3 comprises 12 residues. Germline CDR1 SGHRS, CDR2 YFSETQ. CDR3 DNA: TGCGCCAGCTCCTCCAGGGACAATGAGCAGTTCTTC. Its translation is CASSSRDNEQFF.

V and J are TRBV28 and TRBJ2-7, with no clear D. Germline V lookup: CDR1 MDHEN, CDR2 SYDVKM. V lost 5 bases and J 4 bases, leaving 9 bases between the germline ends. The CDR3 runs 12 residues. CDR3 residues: CASSPPKYEQYF. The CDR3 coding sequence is TGTGCCAGCAGTCCCCCTAAGTACGAGCAGTACTTC.